One and the same sample provided the 14 T cell receptor beta chains below, sequenced in a study of Graves' ophthalmopathy and Graves' hyperthyroidism (dated 2018 in TCRdb). The sequencer was an Illumina HiSeq 2000. For repertoire sequencing, the TCR beta CDR3 regions were amplified from RNA transcripts. A first-round RT-PCR used HTBI primers with the Qiagen OneStep RT-PCR kit, followed by a second-round multiplex PCR, size selection and purification. TCRdb trimmed public reads at Q25 via fastp, called clones via MiXCR and kept in-frame beta chains. Rows with a matching CDR3 protein are joined into one entry that keeps the most common DNA and genes. The sample table shows hundreds of thousands of distinct CDR3 sequences, and approximately 15% are seen once. The top ten constitute around 9.8% of the sample. The sample taken for sequencing was blood. The receptors were sampled from a woman aged 25 to 45 with Graves' ophthalmopathy. Donor details come from another sample of the same person, matched by shared clones.

Ten or more counts support this clonotype. The chain is built from TRBV12-3 or TRBV12-4 and TRBJ1-1; D unclear. The CDR3 runs 13 residues. The ends were cut back, 6 bases at V and 6 bases at J, with 14 bases in the middle. The CDR3 reads CASRAASDPEAFF. The CDR3, as DNA: TGTGCCAGCAGGGCGGCCTCGGACCCTGAAGCTTTCTTT.

As concerns this clonotype: The CDR3 carries no conserved terminal phenylalanine or tryptophan, so it likely arises from a read error. No DNA is shown, since the ends of the CDR3 on it are uncertain; the CDR3 is the one TCRdb lists. V usage is TRBV6-2 or TRBV6-3 and J usage is TRBJ1-1. Germline values: CDR1 MNHEY, CDR2 SVGEGT. The CDR3 region is 17 residues in length, termini included. The CDR3 reads CASSLTRNAVSNTEACL.

This clonotype was observed many times. V and J are TRBV6-5 and TRBJ1-1, with D perhaps TRBD1 (5 bases). Trimming removed 0 bases from V and 10 bases from J, with 18 bases in between. The CDR3 spans 15 residues. Germline CDR1 is MNHEY and CDR2 is SVGAGI. In DNA, the CDR3 is TGTGCCAGCAGTTACTCGCGGGGCTTGGGGACGGGAGCTTTCTTT. This translates into CASSYSRGLGTGAFF.

This clonotype was seen many times. The chain has TRBV6-5 and TRBJ2-2, with no clear D. Germline V lookup: CDR1 MNHEY, CDR2 SVGAGI. Trimming took 0 bases from V and 1 from J, leaving 0 bases between them. CDR3 length equals 13 residues. The CDR3 DNA reads as TGTGCCAGCAGTTACTCGAACACCGGGGAGCTGTTTTTT. Its protein is CASSYSNTGELFF.

This clonotype was seen many times. The chain carries TRBV29-1 and TRBJ1-1; unclear D gene. V lost 7 bases and J lost 7, with 4 bases in between. CDR3 length equals 8 residues. Germline CDR1 reads SQVTM; CDR2 reads ANQGSEA. The CDR3 bases are TGCAGCGCACGTGAAGCTTTCTTT. It encodes CSAREAFF.

The chain has TRBV25-1 and TRBJ2-3; 14 bases align to TRBD2. Germline V gene lookup returns CDR1 MGHDK and CDR2 SYGVNS. V lost 7 bases and J lost 4; bases outside the gene matches: 19. The CDR3 consists of 20 residues. CDR3 sequence (DNA): TGTGCCAGCATCCCCTCAGGACTAGCGGGAGGAGCAGGGACCGCAGATACGCAGTATTTT. Translation: CASIPSGLAGGAGTADTQYF.

The chain links TRBV15 to TRBJ1-6; D may be TRBD1 (6 bases). V was clipped by 1 base and J by 7 bases, with 20 bases between them. The germline V gene encodes CDR1 LNHNV and CDR2 YYDKDF (reference sequence). This CDR3 contains 18 residues. DNA for the CDR3: TGTGCCACCAGCAGAGTGGGTTCAGGGGTCTATACCAATTCACCCCTCCACTTT. Its translation is CATSRVGSGVYTNSPLHF.

This clonotype has a count of ten or more. The chain uses TRBV7-8 and TRBJ1-2, with D hard to call. Germline V gene sequence: CDR1 SGHVS, CDR2 FQNEAQ. The CDR3 is made up of 15 amino acids. Trimming shortened V by 1 base and J by 8 bases, and 17 bases separated the two germline ends. Written as DNA, the CDR3 is TGTGCCAGCAGCTTAGGTGGTGAGCGCGGCGCGGGCTACACCTTC. It yields the protein CASSLGGERGAGYTF.

This clonotype was seen repeatedly, ten times or more. This chain uses TRBV5-1 with TRBJ2-7; D might be TRBD1 or TRBD2, each matching 5 bases. Germline assignment: CDR1 SGHRS and CDR2 YFSETQ. The CDR3 totals 15 residues. V shed 1 base and J shed 2 bases, with 13 bases lying between them. CDR3 amino acids: CASSLTTGTTYEQYF. CDR3 coding DNA: TGCGCCAGCAGCTTGACCACCGGGACCACCTACGAGCAGTACTTC.

In this sample, this clonotype turned up many times. The V call is TRBV2, the J call TRBJ2-7; possible D gene TRBD2, 6 bases. CDR3 length: 15 residues. The germline V gene encodes CDR1 SNHLY and CDR2 FYNNEI. V was pared by 7 bases and J by 3 bases, with 19 bases between. CDR3 loop: CASTPSGGSGYEQYF. CDR3 DNA: TGTGCCAGCACCCCTTCCGGGGGATCCGGCTACGAGCAGTACTTC.

In this sample, this clonotype turned up many times. This sequence joins TRBV28 and TRBJ1-5; the D gene is possibly TRBD1 (5 bases). Germline V gives CDR1 MDHEN, CDR2 SYDVKM. Trimming shortened V by 6 bases and J by 6 bases, and 18 bases separated the two germline ends. The CDR3 runs to 15 residues. CDR3 residues: CASSPGTKNGQPQHF. CDR3 DNA sequence: TGTGCCAGCAGCCCCGGGACCAAAAACGGTCAGCCCCAGCATTTT.

In this sample, this clonotype turned up many times. The chain combines TRBV5-1 with TRBJ1-5; tentative D call: TRBD1 (5 bases). V shed 4 bases and J shed 0 bases, with 17 bases lying between them. This CDR3 contains 17 residues. CDR1 SGHRS and CDR2 YFSETQ come from the germline V gene. CDR3 loop: CASSRPGPLYSNQPQHF. CDR3 DNA sequence: TGCGCCAGCAGCCGCCCGGGGCCCCTCTATAGCAATCAGCCCCAGCATTTT. The entire variable domain, with the rest obtained from reference TRBV5-1 and TRBJ1-5, is as follows: KAGVTQTPRYLIKTRGQQVTLSCSPISGHRSVSWYQQTPGQGLQFLFEYFSETQRNKGNFPGRFSGRQFSNSRSEMNVSTLELGDSALYLCASSRPGPLYSNQPQHFGDGTRLSIL.

This clonotype was observed many times. CDR3 residues: CASSYLQGANLNYGYTF. Here the CDR3 DNA reads TGTGCCAGCAGTTACTTACAGGGTGCCAACCTTAACTATGGCTACACCTTC. The chain has TRBV6-5 and TRBJ1-2, with a tentative D call TRBD1 (6 bases). Germline lookup yields CDR1 MNHEY and CDR2 SVGAGI. Between the trimmed V and J ends, which lost 1 base and 1 base, there was a span of 16 bases. The CDR3 runs 17 residues.

This clonotype was observed at least ten times. The chain uses TRBV14 and TRBJ1-1; D remains unclear. V was trimmed by 2 bases and J by 3 bases, leaving 16 bases between them. This CDR3 comprises 16 residues. Germline CDR1 and CDR2: SGHDN and FVKESK. The CDR3 coding sequence is TGTGCCAGCAGCCAATTAATGGGGAGTCGGGACACTGAAGCTTTCTTT. Translating it yields CASSQLMGSRDTEAFF.